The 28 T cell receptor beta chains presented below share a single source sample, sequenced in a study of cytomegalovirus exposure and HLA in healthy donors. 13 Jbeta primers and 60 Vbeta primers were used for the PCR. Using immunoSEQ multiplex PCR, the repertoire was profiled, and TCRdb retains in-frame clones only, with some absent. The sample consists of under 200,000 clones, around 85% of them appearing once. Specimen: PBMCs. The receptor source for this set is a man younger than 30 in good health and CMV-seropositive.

CDR3 nucleotide sequence: TGTGCCAGCAGGGTACAGGGTTATCCGTCGCAATTCCACTTT. Translation gives CASRVQGYPSQFHF. The rearrangement links TRBV2 to TRBJ1-6, with a possible D match to TRBD1 (6 bases). V dropped 6 bases and J dropped 17 bases, with 23 bases sitting between them. The CDR3 runs to 14 residues. Germline lookup yields CDR1 SNHLY and CDR2 FYNNEI. The entire variable domain, with the rest obtained from reference TRBV2 and TRBJ1-6, is as follows: EPEVTQTPSHQVTQMGQEVILRCVPISNHLYFYWYRQILGQKVEFLVSFYNNEISEKSEIFDDQFSVERPDGSNFTLKIRSTKLEDSAMYFCASRVQGYPSQFHFGNGTRLTVT.

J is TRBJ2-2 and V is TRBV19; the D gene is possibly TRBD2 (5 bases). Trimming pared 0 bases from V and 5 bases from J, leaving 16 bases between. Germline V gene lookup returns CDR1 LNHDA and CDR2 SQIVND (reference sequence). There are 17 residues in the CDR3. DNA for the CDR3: TGTGCCAGTAGTATAGACTACGGACTTAGAGGGACCGGGGAGCTGTTTTTT. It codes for CASSIDYGLRGTGELFF.

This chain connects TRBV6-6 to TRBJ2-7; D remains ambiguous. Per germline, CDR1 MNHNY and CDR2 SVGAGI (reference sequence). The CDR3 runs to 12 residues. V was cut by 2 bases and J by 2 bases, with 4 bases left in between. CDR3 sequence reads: CASSYPAYEQYF. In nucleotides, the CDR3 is TGTGCCAGCAGTTACCCCGCCTACGAGCAGTACTTC.

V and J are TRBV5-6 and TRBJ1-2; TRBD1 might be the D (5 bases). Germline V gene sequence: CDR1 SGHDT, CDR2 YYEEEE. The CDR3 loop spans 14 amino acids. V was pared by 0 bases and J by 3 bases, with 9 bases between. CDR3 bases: TGTGCCAGCAGCTTGGGCAGGGCTGACTATGGCTACACCTTC. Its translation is CASSLGRADYGYTF.

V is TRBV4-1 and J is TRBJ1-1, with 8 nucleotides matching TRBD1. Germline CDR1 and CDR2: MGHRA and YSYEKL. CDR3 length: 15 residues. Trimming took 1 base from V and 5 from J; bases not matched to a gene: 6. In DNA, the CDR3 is TGCGCCAGCAGCCAAGTAGGACAGGGTGGAACTGAAGCTTTCTTT. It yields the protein CASSQVGQGGTEAFF.

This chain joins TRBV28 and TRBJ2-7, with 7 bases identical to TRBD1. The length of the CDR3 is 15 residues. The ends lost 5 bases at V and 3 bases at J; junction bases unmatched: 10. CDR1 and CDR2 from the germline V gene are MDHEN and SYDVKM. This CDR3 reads CASSSEQGIVYEQYF. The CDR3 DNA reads TGTGCCAGCAGTAGTGAACAGGGGATTGTCTACGAGCAGTACTTC.

CDR3 residues: CASSFLAGGRFTDTQYF. The DNA for the CDR3 is TGTGCCAGCAGCTTCCTAGCGGGGGGGCGTTTCACAGATACGCAGTATTTT. The chain uses TRBV11-2 and TRBJ2-3; 12 bases match TRBD2. The V segment lost 3 bases and the J segment 2 bases; nucleotides outside the gene matches: 6. The CDR3 loop spans 17 amino acids. CDR1 is SGHAT and CDR2 is FQNNGV in the germline V gene. Based on the CDR3 plus reference TRBV11-2 and TRBJ2-3, the full variable domain is EAGVAQSPRYKIIEKRQSVAFWCNPISGHATLYWYQQILGQGPKLLIQFQNNGVVDDSQLPKDRFSAERLKGVDSTLKIQPAKLEDSAVYLCASSFLAGGRFTDTQYFGPGTRLTVL.

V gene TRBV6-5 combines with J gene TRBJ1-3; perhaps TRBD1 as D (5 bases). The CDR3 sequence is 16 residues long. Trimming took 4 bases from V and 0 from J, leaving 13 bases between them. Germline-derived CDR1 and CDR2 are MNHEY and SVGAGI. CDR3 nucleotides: TGTGCCAGCAGTTTGGCGGGGCAGAGCTCTGGAAACACCATATATTTT. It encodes CASSLAGQSSGNTIYF.

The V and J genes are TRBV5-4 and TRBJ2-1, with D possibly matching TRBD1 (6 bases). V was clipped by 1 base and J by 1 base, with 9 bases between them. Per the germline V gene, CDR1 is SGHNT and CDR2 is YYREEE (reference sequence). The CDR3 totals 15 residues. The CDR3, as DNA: TGTGCCAGCAGCTTGCTAGGGACATCCTACAATGAGCAGTTCTTC. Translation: CASSLLGTSYNEQFF.

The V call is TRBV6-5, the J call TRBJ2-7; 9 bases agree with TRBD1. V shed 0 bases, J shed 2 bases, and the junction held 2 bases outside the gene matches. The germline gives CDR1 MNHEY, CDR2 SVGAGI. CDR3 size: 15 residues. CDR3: CASSYSGQGAYEQYF. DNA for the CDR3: TGTGCCAGCAGTTACTCGGGACAGGGCGCCTACGAGCAGTACTTC.

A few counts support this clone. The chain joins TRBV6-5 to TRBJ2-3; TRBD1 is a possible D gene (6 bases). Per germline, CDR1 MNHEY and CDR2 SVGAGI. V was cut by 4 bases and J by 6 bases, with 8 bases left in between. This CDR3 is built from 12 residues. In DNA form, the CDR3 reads TGTGCCAGCAGTTCAACAGGGGATACGCAGTATTTT. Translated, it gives CASSSTGDTQYF.

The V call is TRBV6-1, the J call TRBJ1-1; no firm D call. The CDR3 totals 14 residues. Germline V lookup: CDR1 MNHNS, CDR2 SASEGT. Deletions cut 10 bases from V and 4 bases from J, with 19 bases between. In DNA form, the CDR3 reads TGTGCCAACCCCGCAGAGGGAAAGTCCACTGAAGCTTTCTTT. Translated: CANPAEGKSTEAFF.

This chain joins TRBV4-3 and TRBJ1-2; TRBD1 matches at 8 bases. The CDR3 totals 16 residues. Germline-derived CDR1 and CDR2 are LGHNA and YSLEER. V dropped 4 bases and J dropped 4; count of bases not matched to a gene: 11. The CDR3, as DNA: TGCGCCAGCAGCCGAGATCCCGGACAGGGAACCTATGGCTACACCTTC. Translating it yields CASSRDPGQGTYGYTF.

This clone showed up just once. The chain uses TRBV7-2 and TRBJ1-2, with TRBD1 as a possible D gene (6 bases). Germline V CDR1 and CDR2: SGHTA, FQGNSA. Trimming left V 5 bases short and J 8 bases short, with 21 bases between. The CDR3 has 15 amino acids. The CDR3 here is CASSPNAGGGEGYTF. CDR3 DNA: TGTGCCAGCAGCCCCAACGCGGGGGGCGGGGAAGGCTACACCTTC.

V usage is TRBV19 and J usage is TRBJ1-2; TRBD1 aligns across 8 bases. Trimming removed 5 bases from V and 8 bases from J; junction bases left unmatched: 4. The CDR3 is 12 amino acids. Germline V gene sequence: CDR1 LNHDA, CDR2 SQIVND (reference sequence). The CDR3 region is CASSSDRVGYTF. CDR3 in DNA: TGTGCCAGTAGTTCGGACAGGGTCGGCTACACCTTC.

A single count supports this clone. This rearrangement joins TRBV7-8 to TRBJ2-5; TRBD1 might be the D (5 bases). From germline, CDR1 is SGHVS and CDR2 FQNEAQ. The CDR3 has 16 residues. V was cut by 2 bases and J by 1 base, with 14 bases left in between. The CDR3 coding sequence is TGTGCCAGCAGCTTATTCGGACGGACACTCCAAGAGACCCAGTACTTC. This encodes CASSLFGRTLQETQYF.

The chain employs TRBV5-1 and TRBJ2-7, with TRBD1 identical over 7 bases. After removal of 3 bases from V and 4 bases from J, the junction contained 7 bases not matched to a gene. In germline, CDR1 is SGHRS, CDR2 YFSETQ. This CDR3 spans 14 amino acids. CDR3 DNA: TGCGCCAGCAGCTCCACCGGGACAGAATACGAGCAGTACTTC. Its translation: CASSSTGTEYEQYF.

The CDR3 protein is CAWSATGRDTQYF. The CDR3 nucleotides are TGTGCCTGGAGCGCGACAGGGAGAGATACGCAGTATTTT. The chain combines TRBV30 with TRBJ2-3; 7 bases agree with TRBD1. V was pared by 3 bases and J by 5 bases, with 5 bases of the junction left unmatched. CDR1 GTSNPN and CDR2 SVGIG come from the germline V gene (reference sequence). The CDR3 loop spans 13 amino acids.

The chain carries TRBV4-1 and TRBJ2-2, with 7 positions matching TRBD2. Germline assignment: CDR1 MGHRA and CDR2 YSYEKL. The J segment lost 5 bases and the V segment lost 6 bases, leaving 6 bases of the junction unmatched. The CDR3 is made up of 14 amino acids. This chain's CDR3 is CASRLAETTGELFF. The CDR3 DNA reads TGCGCCAGCAGGCTAGCGGAAACGACCGGGGAGCTGTTTTTT.

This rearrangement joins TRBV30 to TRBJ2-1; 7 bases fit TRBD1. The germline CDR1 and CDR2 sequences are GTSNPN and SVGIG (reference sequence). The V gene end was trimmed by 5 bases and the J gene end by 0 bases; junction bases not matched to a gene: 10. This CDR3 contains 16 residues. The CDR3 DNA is TGTGCCTGGTTTTCCGAGGGACAGAGCTCCTACAATGAGCAGTTCTTC. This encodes CAWFSEGQSSYNEQFF.

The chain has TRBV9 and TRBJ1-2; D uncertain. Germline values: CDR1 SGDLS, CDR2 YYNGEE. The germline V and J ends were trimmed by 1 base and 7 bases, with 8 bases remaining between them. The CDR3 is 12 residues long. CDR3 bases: TGTGCCAGCAGCGTACTAAGAGGTGGCTACACCTTC. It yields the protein CASSVLRGGYTF.

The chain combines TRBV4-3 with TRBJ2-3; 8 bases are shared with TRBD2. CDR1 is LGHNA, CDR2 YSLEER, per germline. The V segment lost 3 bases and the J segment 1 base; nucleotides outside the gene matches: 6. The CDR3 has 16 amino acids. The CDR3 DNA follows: TGCGCCAGCAGCCAGGTTTTCGGGGGGGGCACAGATACGCAGTATTTT. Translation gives CASSQVFGGGTDTQYF.

The CDR3 loop is CASSAGISGVYNEQFF. As DNA, the CDR3 is TGTGCCAGCAGCGCTGGGATTAGCGGGGTGTACAATGAGCAGTTCTTC. This chain uses TRBV9 with TRBJ2-1; 8 bases are a match to TRBD2. The CDR3 is 16 amino acids. Germline V lookup: CDR1 SGDLS, CDR2 YYNGEE. J was trimmed by 4 bases and V by 3 bases; bases with no gene match: 9.

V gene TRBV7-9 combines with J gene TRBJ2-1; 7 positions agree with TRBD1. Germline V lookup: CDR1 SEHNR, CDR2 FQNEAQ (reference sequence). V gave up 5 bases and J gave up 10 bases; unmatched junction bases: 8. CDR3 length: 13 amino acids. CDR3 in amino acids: CASSMTGRREQFF. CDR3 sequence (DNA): TGTGCCAGCAGCATGACAGGGCGGCGCGAGCAGTTCTTC.

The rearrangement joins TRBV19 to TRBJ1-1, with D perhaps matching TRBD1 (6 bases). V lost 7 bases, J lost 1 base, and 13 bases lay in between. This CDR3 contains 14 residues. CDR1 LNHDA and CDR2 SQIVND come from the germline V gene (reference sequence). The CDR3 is CASIAQGKNTEAFF. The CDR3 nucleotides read TGTGCCAGTATAGCACAGGGAAAGAACACTGAAGCTTTCTTT.

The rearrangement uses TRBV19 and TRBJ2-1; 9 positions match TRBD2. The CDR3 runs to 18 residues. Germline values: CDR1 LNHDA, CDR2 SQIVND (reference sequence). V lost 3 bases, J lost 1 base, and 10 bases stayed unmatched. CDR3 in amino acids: CASSISSGGKESYNEQFF. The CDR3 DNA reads TGTGCCAGTAGTATTTCCAGCGGGGGGAAGGAGTCCTACAATGAGCAGTTCTTC.

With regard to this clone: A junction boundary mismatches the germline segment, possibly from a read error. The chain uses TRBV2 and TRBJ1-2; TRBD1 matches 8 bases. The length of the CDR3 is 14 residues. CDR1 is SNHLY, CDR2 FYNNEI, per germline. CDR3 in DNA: TGTGCCAGCAGTGAAGCCTGGGGACAGGCTAGGGGGGCCTTC. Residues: CASSEAWGQARGAF.

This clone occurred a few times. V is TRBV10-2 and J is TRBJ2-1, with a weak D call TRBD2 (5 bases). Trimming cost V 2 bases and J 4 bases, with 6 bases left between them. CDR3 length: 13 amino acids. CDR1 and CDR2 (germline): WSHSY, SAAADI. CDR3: CASSERGYNEQFF. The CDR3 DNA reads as TGCGCCAGCAGTGAGCGGGGATACAATGAGCAGTTCTTC.